This TCR beta chain was profiled in a study of spatial heterogeneity in lung cancer (dated by TCRdb to about 2019). For the wider study: Beta-chain transcripts were consistently detected in greater numbers than alpha-chain transcripts, which likely reflects a higher abundance of beta-chain transcripts. Nonsynonymous mutation counts, determined by whole-exome sequencing of tumor tissue, were related to features of the TCR repertoire. In the raw uncorrected reads, each unique combination of TCR and UMI appeared more than ten times on average. In non-small cell lung cancer, the study made a quantitative comparison of TCR alpha and beta repertoires among multiple tumor regions, matched nontumor lung and blood. Both alpha and beta chains were TCR-sequenced in samples taken at surgery, namely 220 tumor regions, approximately 63 matched nontumor lung samples and 55 to 60 PBMC samples. On the study overall, not on this receptor specifically: Additional single-cell paired TCR alpha and beta sequencing was considered necessary to confirm, at a functional level, the hypothesis that regional TCRs recognize regional mutations. Ubiquitous expanded tumor TCRs were found in blood more often at tumor resection than at routine follow-up.

Per the publication, the time point label means: sample taken at primary tumor resection. Without any cell sorting, TCR sequencing was performed on whole RNA extracted either from tumor and nontumor lung tissue or from cryopreserved PBMC samples. Donors were some 78 patients with early-stage, untreated non-small cell lung cancer from the lung TRACERx cohort. Patients were selected for TCR sequencing only if sufficient RNA was available from at least two tumor regions. V was cut back by 3 bases and J by 6 bases, leaving a gap of 9 bases between them. CDR1 and CDR2 (SEHNR, FQNEAQ) derive from the germline V gene (reference sequence). The CDR3 holds 12 amino acids from the cysteine to the phenylalanine. Just CDR3 DNA is preserved here, 36 bases in frame from base 1. Receptor libraries were prepared by 5' RACE. Sequencing instrument: NextSeq 500. The TCR library protocol attached a unique molecular identifier to each TCR cDNA molecule to allow correction of PCR and sequencing errors. The original pipeline was this. TCR identification, UMI-based error correction and CDR3 extraction were all carried out with Decombinator tools. Expanded TCRs were defined as those above a frequency of 2 per 1,000, corresponding to the top 1% of the tumor frequency distribution. Renyi diversity was calculated using the R vegan package after each repertoire was subsampled 100 times to 5,000 TCRs. CDR3 similarity networks were constructed using string-kernel similarity of amino acid triplets, with links drawn between CDR3s whose pairwise similarity was above 0.82. TCRdb itself trimmed the public reads at Q25 with fastp, ran MiXCR and retained productive beta chains. Rows are unified per CDR3 protein, each entry keeping the most common DNA and genes. These V and J calls are TCRdb output, not the study's own analysis. This sample lists about 21,000 distinct CDR3 sequences; around 5% were detected once. Jointly, the top ten make up 7.4% of the sample.

As to this clonotype: Its antigen remains unidentified. No quality values exist for individual bases; no much larger clone is one base distant.

This TCR derives from a male donor with early-stage non-small cell lung cancer. This material consisted of PBMCs, taken at surgery. The sequence is built from TRBV7-9 and TRBJ2-7; 6 matching bases give a weak D call of TRBD2. The CDR3 corresponds to CASSFSGGEQYF. In nucleotides, the sequence is TGTGCCAGCAGCTTTTCCGGGGGCGAGCAGTACTTC.